These 2 T cell receptor beta chains share one sample of origin, sequenced in a study of T cell responses to AZD1222 COVID-19 vaccine. Here immunoSEQ multiplex PCR was the method, and the copy in TCRdb shows in-frame clones only, minus some. Of about 130,000 clones listed, 86% are singletons. The starting material was peripheral blood, obtained on day 0 of AZD1222 vaccination. The origin of the receptors is an adult in good health.

This chain connects TRBV24-1 to TRBJ2-3; possible D gene TRBD2, 5 bases. Germline V lookup: CDR1 KGHDR, CDR2 SFDVKD. The V and J ends lost 4 bases and 1 base respectively, with 8 bases between them. CDR3 size: 14 residues. The CDR3 DNA follows: TGTGCCACCAGTGACAGGACTGGCACAGATACGCAGTATTTT. It translates to CATSDRTGTDTQYF.

The genes are TRBV5-4 and TRBJ2-7, with 10 bases matching TRBD2. The J segment lost 2 bases and the V segment lost 1 base, leaving 0 bases of the junction unmatched. Germline CDR1 and CDR2: SGHNT and YYREEE (reference sequence). The CDR3 runs 14 residues. The CDR3 protein is CASSLSGGAYEQYF. CDR3 nucleotides: TGTGCCAGCAGCTTGAGCGGGGGGGCCTACGAGCAGTACTTC. The full variable domain, in which reference TRBV5-4 and TRBJ2-7 provide the parts outside the CDR3, is ETGVTQSPTHLIKTRGQQVTLRCSSQSGHNTVSWYQQALGQGPQFIFQYYREEENGRGNFPPRFSGLQFPNYSSELNVNALELDDSALYLCASSLSGGAYEQYFGPGTRLTVT.